Shown below are 27 T cell receptor beta chains from a single sample sequenced in a study of blood T cell repertoires in COVID-19. Sequencing was performed with immunoSEQ multiplex PCR; in TCRdb, only in-frame clones are kept and a portion is missing. The sample lists tens of thousands of clones, 88% occurring once. The sample comprised peripheral blood. These TCRs come from a human donor in a cohort sampled during active COVID-19.

This chain uses TRBV6-6 with TRBJ2-1; 7 bases are a match to TRBD1. This CDR3 contains 14 residues. The V gene's germline CDR1 is MNHNY and CDR2 SVGAGI (reference sequence). The V segment lost 6 bases and the J segment 3 bases; nucleotides outside the gene matches: 5. The chain's CDR3 is CASRARDSYNEQFF. CDR3 DNA: TGTGCCAGCAGGGCCCGGGACAGCTACAATGAGCAGTTCTTC.

The chain recombines TRBV19 with TRBJ1-5, with a weak D call TRBD1 (5 bases). The V gene lost 9 bases and the J gene lost 4 bases, with 19 bases spanning the gap. Germline V CDR1 and CDR2: LNHDA, SQIVND (reference sequence). The CDR3 has 15 amino acids. As DNA, the CDR3 is TGTGCCAGCGCTGAGGGGACTTCCCGTAATCAGCCCCAGCATTTT. Translated: CASAEGTSRNQPQHF.

The V gene is TRBV12-3 or TRBV12-4, the J gene TRBJ1-1, with 7 bases that match TRBD1. This CDR3 has 13 amino acids. V shed 4 bases and J 4 bases; nucleotides not matched to a gene: 3. CDR3 residues: CASSSAGGTEAFF. The CDR3 DNA reads TGTGCCAGCAGTTCCGCAGGGGGCACTGAAGCTTTCTTT.

The chain couples TRBV7-2 to TRBJ2-7, with D possibly TRBD1 on 6 matching bases. The germline V and J ends were trimmed by 1 base and 6 bases, with 16 bases remaining between them. CDR1 and CDR2 from the germline V gene are SGHTA and FQGNSA. The CDR3 contains 15 residues. The CDR3 region is CASSLVARGVGEQYF. As DNA, the CDR3 is TGTGCCAGCAGCTTAGTGGCCAGGGGTGTCGGCGAGCAGTACTTC.

This clone occurred once. V is TRBV2 and J is TRBJ2-7, with 7 positions matching TRBD2. The junction had 12 bases not matched to a gene; V was cut back by 8 bases and J by 5 bases. Germline CDR1 SNHLY, CDR2 FYNNEI. The CDR3 loop spans 14 amino acids. The DNA of the CDR3 is TGTGCCAGCTGGAGACTAGCACCCACGGACGAGCAGTACTTC. Protein sequence: CASWRLAPTDEQYF.

This clone was observed a single time. This rearrangement joins TRBV19 to TRBJ2-5; the D gene is possibly TRBD1 (6 bases). Trimming took off 4 bases at V and 5 bases at J, with 14 bases between the two ends. Germline CDR1 LNHDA, CDR2 SQIVND (reference sequence). This CDR3 spans 14 amino acids. This CDR3 reads CASSNRVQEETQYF. The CDR3 DNA sequence: TGTGCCAGTAGTAACAGGGTCCAGGAGGAGACCCAGTACTTC.

The CDR3, as DNA: TGTGCCAGCAGCTTGGGTTCGGTTCGACTAGCGGGAGATTACCGATACAATGAGCAGTTCTTC. Amino acid sequence: CASSLGSVRLAGDYRYNEQFF. The rearrangement uses TRBV7-6 and TRBJ2-1; 12 bases fit TRBD2. Germline CDR1 SGHVS, CDR2 FNYEAQ. V trimming: 3 bases; J trimming: 4 bases; junction bases outside the gene matches: 19. CDR3 length equals 21 residues.

This chain links TRBV20-1 with TRBJ2-3, with no clear D. CDR3 length: 11 residues. The V gene lost 3 bases and the J gene lost 4 bases, with 5 bases spanning the gap. Germline CDR1 is DFQATT and CDR2 is SNEGSKA (reference sequence). CDR3 sequence reads: CSASWPDTQYF. Written as DNA, the CDR3 is TGCAGTGCTAGTTGGCCAGATACGCAGTATTTT.

The chain couples TRBV19 to TRBJ1-5; D remains ambiguous. Trimming left V 3 bases short and J 4 bases short, with 13 bases between. The length of the CDR3 is 15 residues. The germline CDR1 and CDR2 sequences are LNHDA and SQIVND (reference sequence). The CDR3 protein is CASSMGGLGNQPQHF. In DNA, the CDR3 is TGTGCCAGTAGTATGGGAGGGCTTGGGAATCAGCCCCAGCATTTT. Complete variable domain (other parts from reference TRBV19 and TRBJ1-5): DGGITQSPKYLFRKEGQNVTLSCEQNLNHDAMYWYRQDPGQGLRLIYYSQIVNDFQKGDIAEGYSVSREKKESFPLTVTSAQKNPTAFYLCASSMGGLGNQPQHFGDGTRLSIL.

In nucleotides, the CDR3 is TGTGCCAGCAGCACTACTAGCGGGAATAATTACGAGCAGTACTTC. It codes for CASSTTSGNNYEQYF. This chain links TRBV7-3 with TRBJ2-7, with TRBD2 matching over 10 bases. V was clipped by 5 bases and J by 4 bases; unmatched bases: 8. Germline V gene data show CDR1 as SGHTA and CDR2 as FQGTGA. The CDR3 is 15 residues long. Variable domain in full (rest from reference TRBV7-3 and TRBJ2-7): GAGVSQTPSNKVTEKGKYVELRCDPISGHTALYWYRQSLGQGPEFLIYFQGTGAADDSGLPNDRFFAVRPEGSVSTLKIQRTERGDSAVYLCASSTTSGNNYEQYFGPGTRLTVT.

This rearrangement joins TRBV7-2 to TRBJ2-1, with D possibly matching TRBD2 (6 bases). CDR3 length: 15 amino acids. The ends were cut back, 3 bases at V and 1 base at J, with 10 bases in the middle. Germline V gene data show CDR1 as SGHTA and CDR2 as FQGNSA. The CDR3 nucleotides read TGTGCCAGCAGCTTGGGGGGTGGGTCCTACAATGAGCAGTTCTTC. This encodes CASSLGGGSYNEQFF.

The chain combines TRBV29-1 with TRBJ2-7; D ambiguous. Deletions cut 4 bases from V and 4 bases from J, with 8 bases between. Germline V gives CDR1 SQVTM, CDR2 ANQGSEA. This CDR3 has 11 residues. This CDR3 reads CSVASGYEQYF. The CDR3 DNA sequence: TGCAGCGTTGCTTCCGGGTACGAGCAGTACTTC.

This chain joins TRBV19 and TRBJ1-2, with 7 bases aligning to TRBD1. The CDR3 extends over 17 amino acids. In germline, CDR1 is LNHDA, CDR2 SQIVND (reference sequence). Losses at the gene ends were 5 bases for V and 7 bases for J; bases not matched to a gene: 19. This CDR3 is CASSQSPGQRGILGYTF. The CDR3, as DNA: TGTGCCAGTAGTCAGTCGCCGGGACAGCGGGGGATTCTTGGCTACACCTTC.

Points on this clone: Different DNA sequences within this sample yield the same CDR3. The J gene is TRBJ1-1, the V gene TRBV18; 9 nucleotides agree with TRBD1. Germline V gene data show CDR1 as KGHSH and CDR2 as LQKENI. The CDR3 is made up of 13 amino acids. V lost 3 bases, J lost 4 bases, and 0 bases stayed unmatched. This CDR3 is CASSPTGGTEAFF. CDR3 DNA: TGTGCCAGCTCACCGACAGGGGGCACTGAAGCTTTCTTT. Full variable domain (missing parts from reference TRBV18 and TRBJ1-1): NAGVMQNPRHLVRRRGQEARLRCSPMKGHSHVYWYRQLPEEGLKFMVYLQKENIIDESGMPKERFSAEFPKEGPSILRIQQVVRGDSAAYFCASSPTGGTEAFFGQGTRLTVV.

The chain carries TRBV7-2 and TRBJ2-5; TRBD1 is a possible D gene (6 bases). Trimming pared 2 bases from V and 1 base from J, leaving 11 bases between. Looked up from germline, CDR1 is SGHTA and CDR2 is FQGNSA. CDR3 length: 15 residues. The CDR3 coding sequence is TGTGCCAGCAGCTTATGGGCCAGGGGCCAAGAGACCCAGTACTTC. Translated, it gives CASSLWARGQETQYF. Full variable domain (missing parts from reference TRBV7-2 and TRBJ2-5): GAGVSQSPSNKVTEKGKDVELRCDPISGHTALYWYRQSLGQGLEFLIYFQGNSAPDKSGLPSDRFSAERTGGSVSTLTIQRTQQEDSAVYLCASSLWARGQETQYFGPGTRLLVL.

V gene TRBV6-5 combines with J gene TRBJ2-7; a possible D gene is TRBD2 (5 bases). This CDR3 comprises 16 residues. Germline assignment: CDR1 MNHEY and CDR2 SVGAGI. Trimming took 2 bases from V and 6 from J, leaving 20 bases between them. The CDR3, as DNA: TGTGCCAGCAGTTACGGACCGGGGAGAAGAGTCTCCGAGCAGTACTTC. This sequence encodes CASSYGPGRRVSEQYF.

CDR3 coding DNA: TGTGCCTGGAGTGTAGCGACAGGCAATGGCTACACCTTC. Amino acid sequence: CAWSVATGNGYTF. The J gene is TRBJ1-2, the V gene TRBV30; possibly TRBD1 for D (6 bases). The V gene's germline CDR1 is GTSNPN and CDR2 SVGIG (reference sequence). There are 13 residues in the CDR3. Between the trimmed V and J ends, which lost 0 bases and 6 bases, there was a span of 11 bases.

This chain connects TRBV25-1 to TRBJ2-7; 12 positions agree with TRBD2. The germline gives CDR1 MGHDK, CDR2 SYGVNS. With 6 bases clipped from V and 5 bases from J, the junction kept 11 bases outside the gene matches. This CDR3 contains 16 residues. As DNA, the CDR3 is TGTGCCAGCAGGGAGGGGTCTAGCGGGAGGGCCCACGAGCAGTACTTC. Protein product: CASREGSSGRAHEQYF.

The chain uses TRBV30 and TRBJ2-1, with TRBD2 matching over 11 bases. From germline, CDR1 is GTSNPN and CDR2 SVGIG (reference sequence). The junction had 0 bases not matched to a gene; V was cut back by 4 bases and J by 7 bases. The CDR3 is made up of 12 amino acids. Written as DNA, the CDR3 is TGTGCCTGGACTAGCGGGGGGAATGAGCAGTTCTTC. This codes for CAWTSGGNEQFF. Full variable domain (rest looked up from reference TRBV30 and TRBJ2-1): SQTIHQWPATLVQPVGSPLSLECTVEGTSNPNLYWYRQAAGRGLQLLFYSVGIGQISSEVPQNLSASRPQDRQFILSSKKLLLSDSGFYLCAWTSGGNEQFFGPGTRLTVL.

The rearrangement uses TRBV9 and TRBJ2-7; the D gene is possibly TRBD2 (5 bases). Germline V gene lookup returns CDR1 SGDLS and CDR2 YYNGEE. The CDR3 sequence is 14 residues long. V lost 0 bases to trimming and J lost 1 base, with 8 bases between them. The CDR3 DNA reads as TGTGCCAGCAGCGTAGCAGACTATTCCTACGAGCAGTACTTC. Protein sequence: CASSVADYSYEQYF.

The chain carries TRBV10-3 and TRBJ2-7; the match to TRBD1 covers 9 bases. Germline assignment: CDR1 ENHRY and CDR2 SYGVKD. Losses at the gene ends were 4 bases for V and 3 bases for J; bases not matched to a gene: 4. The CDR3 consists of 14 residues. The CDR3 region is CAISAPGQGYEQYF. CDR3 nucleotides: TGTGCCATCAGTGCTCCGGGACAGGGCTACGAGCAGTACTTC.

In DNA, the CDR3 is TGTGCCAGTAGTATCACAGCGGGAGGCCAAGAGACCCAGTACTTC. Protein product: CASSITAGGQETQYF. The chain recombines TRBV19 with TRBJ2-5; 9 bases map to TRBD2. Trimming at V came to 3 bases and at J to 1 base, leaving 3 bases not matched to a gene. CDR1 is LNHDA, CDR2 SQIVND, per germline (reference sequence). The CDR3 is made up of 15 amino acids.

This clone was seen just once. The genes are TRBV5-5 and TRBJ1-2; D call uncertain. Germline V gives CDR1 SGHKS, CDR2 YYEKEE (reference sequence). The CDR3 is 15 amino acids. V was pared by 3 bases and J by 1 base, with 13 bases between. In DNA form, the CDR3 reads TGTGCCAGCAGCTCGACTGAGACCTATAACTATGGCTACACCTTC. As protein: CASSSTETYNYGYTF. Together with reference TRBV5-5 and TRBJ1-2, the CDR3 gives the full variable domain: DAGVTQSPTHLIKTRGQQVTLRCSPISGHKSVSWYQQVLGQGPQFIFQYYEKEERGRGNFPDRFSARQFPNYSSELNVNALLLGDSALYLCASSSTETYNYGYTFGSGTRLTVV.

This clone was seen only a few times. V gene TRBV2 combines with J gene TRBJ1-1; 8 bases are a match to TRBD1. The CDR3 totals 16 residues. The V and J ends lost 6 bases and 1 base, in that order; junction bases with no gene match: 10. The germline CDR1 and CDR2 sequences are SNHLY and FYNNEI. CDR3 nucleotide sequence: TGTGCCAGCAGGCTATGGGACAGGAATGCGAACACTGAAGCTTTCTTT. The encoded protein is CASRLWDRNANTEAFF. Combining the CDR3 with reference TRBV2 and TRBJ1-1 gives the whole variable domain EPEVTQTPSHQVTQMGQEVILRCVPISNHLYFYWYRQILGQKVEFLVSFYNNEISEKSEIFDDQFSVERPDGSNFTLKIRSTKLEDSAMYFCASRLWDRNANTEAFFGQGTRLTVV.

CDR3 DNA: TGTGCCAGCAGCCTCAATGGCGGGGGGACTTCCTACGAGCAGTACTTC. This codes for CASSLNGGGTSYEQYF. The J gene is TRBJ2-7, the V gene TRBV7-2; 8 positions agree with TRBD2. CDR3 size: 16 residues. The germline gives CDR1 SGHTA, CDR2 FQGNSA. J gave up 1 base and V 5 bases, and 10 bases lay outside the gene matches.

This clone was seen a handful of times. The CDR3: CASSRRNQGGTNTGELFF. CDR3 in DNA: TGTGCCAGCAGCAGACGAAATCAGGGTGGTACGAACACCGGGGAGCTGTTTTTT. This chain connects TRBV21-1 to TRBJ2-2; the table's D gene call, TRBD1, was not cross checked with the DNA. TRBV21-1 is reported as a pseudogene. This CDR3 comprises 18 residues.

This chain uses TRBV9 with TRBJ2-5, with TRBD2 matching over 8 bases. Germline values: CDR1 SGDLS, CDR2 YYNGEE. The CDR3 covers 15 residues. The trim removed 3 bases at V and 4 bases at J, leaving 8 bases unmatched. CDR3: CASSGASGWGETQYF. The DNA of the CDR3 is TGTGCCAGCAGCGGAGCTAGCGGGTGGGGAGAGACCCAGTACTTC. Supplemented by reference TRBV9 and TRBJ2-5, the full variable domain reads DSGVTQTPKHLITATGQRVTLRCSPRSGDLSVYWYQQSLDQGLQFLIQYYNGEERAKGNILERFSAQQFPDLHSELNLSSLELGDSALYFCASSGASGWGETQYFGPGTRLLVL.